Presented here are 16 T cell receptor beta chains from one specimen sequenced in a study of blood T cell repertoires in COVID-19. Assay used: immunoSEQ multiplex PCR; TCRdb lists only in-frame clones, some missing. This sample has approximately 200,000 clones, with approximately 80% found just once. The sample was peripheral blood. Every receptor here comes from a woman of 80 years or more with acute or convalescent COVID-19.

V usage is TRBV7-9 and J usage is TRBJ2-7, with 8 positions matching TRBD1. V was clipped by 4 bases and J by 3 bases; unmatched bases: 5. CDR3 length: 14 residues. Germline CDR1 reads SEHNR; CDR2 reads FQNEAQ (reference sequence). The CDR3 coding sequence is TGTGCCAGCAGCTCCCAGGACAGGGTCTACGAGCAGTACTTC. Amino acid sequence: CASSSQDRVYEQYF.

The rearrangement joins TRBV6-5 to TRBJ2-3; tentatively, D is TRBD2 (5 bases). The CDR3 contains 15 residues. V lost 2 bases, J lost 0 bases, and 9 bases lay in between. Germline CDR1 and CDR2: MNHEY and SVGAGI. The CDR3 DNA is TGTGCCAGCAGTTACGACGGACTGAGCACAGATACGCAGTATTTT. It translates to CASSYDGLSTDTQYF.

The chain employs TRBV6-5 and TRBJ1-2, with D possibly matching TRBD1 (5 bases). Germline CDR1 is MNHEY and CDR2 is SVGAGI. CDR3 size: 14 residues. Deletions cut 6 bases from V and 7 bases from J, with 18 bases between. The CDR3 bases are TGTGCCAGCAGGCGGGACGGGAGTGCGCCTGGCTACACCTTC. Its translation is CASRRDGSAPGYTF.

The CDR3 nucleotides read TGCAGTGCCGGCCCCGGGCAGCCCCAGCATTTT. The encoded protein is CSAGPGQPQHF. The chain uses TRBV20-1 and TRBJ1-5; no definite D call. V was shortened by 6 bases and J by 7 bases, with 10 bases between the two germline ends. The CDR3 spans 11 residues. Germline CDR1 and CDR2: DFQATT and SNEGSKA (reference sequence).

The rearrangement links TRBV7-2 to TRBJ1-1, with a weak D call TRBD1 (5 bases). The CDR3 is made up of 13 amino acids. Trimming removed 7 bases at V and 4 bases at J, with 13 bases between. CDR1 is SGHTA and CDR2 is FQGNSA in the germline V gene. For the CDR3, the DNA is TGTGCCAGCACCATATCGGGGGGCACTGAAGCTTTCTTT. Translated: CASTISGGTEAFF.

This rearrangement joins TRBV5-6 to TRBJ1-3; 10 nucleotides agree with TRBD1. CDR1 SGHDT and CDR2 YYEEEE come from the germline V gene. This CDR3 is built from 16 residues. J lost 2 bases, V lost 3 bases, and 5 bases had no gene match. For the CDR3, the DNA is TGTGCCAGCAGCTGGGGACAGGGGATCCCTGGAAACACCATATATTTT. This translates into CASSWGQGIPGNTIYF.

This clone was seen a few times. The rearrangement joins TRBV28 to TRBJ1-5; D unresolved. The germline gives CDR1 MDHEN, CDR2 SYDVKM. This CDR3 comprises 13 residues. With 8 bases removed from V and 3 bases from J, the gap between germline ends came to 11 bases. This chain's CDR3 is CASANQNNQPQHF. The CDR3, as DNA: TGTGCCAGCGCAAATCAGAACAATCAGCCCCAGCATTTT.

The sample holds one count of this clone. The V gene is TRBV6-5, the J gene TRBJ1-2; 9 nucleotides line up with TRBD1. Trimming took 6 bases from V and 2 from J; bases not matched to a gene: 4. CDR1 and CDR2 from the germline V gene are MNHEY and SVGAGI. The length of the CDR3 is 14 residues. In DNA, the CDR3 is TGTGCCAGCAGCCGGGGGACAGGGAACTATGGCTACACCTTC. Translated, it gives CASSRGTGNYGYTF.

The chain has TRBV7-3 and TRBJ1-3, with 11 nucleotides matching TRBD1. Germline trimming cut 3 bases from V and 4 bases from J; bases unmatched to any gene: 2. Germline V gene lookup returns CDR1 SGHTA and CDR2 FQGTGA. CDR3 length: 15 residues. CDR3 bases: TGTGCCAGCAGCTTGGGACAGGGGGGAGGAAACACCATATATTTT. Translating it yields CASSLGQGGGNTIYF.

CDR3 in amino acids: CASSLEARETQYF. CDR3 bases: TGTGCCAGCAGCTTAGAAGCTAGAGAGACCCAGTACTTC. The rearrangement links TRBV7-3 to TRBJ2-5, with D unresolved. CDR3 size: 13 residues. The germline V gene has CDR1 SGHTA and CDR2 FQGTGA. Deletions cut 2 bases from V and 4 bases from J, with 8 bases between.

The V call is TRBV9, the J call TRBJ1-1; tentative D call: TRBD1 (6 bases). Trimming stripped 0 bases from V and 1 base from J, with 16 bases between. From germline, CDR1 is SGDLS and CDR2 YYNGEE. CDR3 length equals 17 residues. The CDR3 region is CASSVVLGAWTNTEAFF. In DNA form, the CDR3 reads TGTGCCAGCAGCGTAGTTCTGGGGGCATGGACGAACACTGAAGCTTTCTTT.

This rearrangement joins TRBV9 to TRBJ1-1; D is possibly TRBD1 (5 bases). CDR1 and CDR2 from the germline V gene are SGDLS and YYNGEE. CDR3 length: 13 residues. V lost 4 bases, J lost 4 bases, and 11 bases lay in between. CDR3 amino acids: CASSPGTITEAFF. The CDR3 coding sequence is TGTGCCAGCAGCCCCGGGACTATCACTGAAGCTTTCTTT.

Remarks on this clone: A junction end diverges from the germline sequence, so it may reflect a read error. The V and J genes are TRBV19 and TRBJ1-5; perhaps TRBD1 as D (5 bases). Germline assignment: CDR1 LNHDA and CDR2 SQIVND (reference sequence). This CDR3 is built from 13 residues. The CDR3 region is CASSIDEAGPARF. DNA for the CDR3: TGTGCCAGTAGTATAGACGAAGCAGGGCCAGCAAGGTTT.

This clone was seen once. The CDR3 spells CASSSSGTSVPDTQYF. The CDR3 DNA reads TGTGCCAGCAGCTCCTCCGGGACTAGCGTCCCAGATACGCAGTATTTT. V and J are TRBV13 and TRBJ2-3, with 10 bases lining up with TRBD2. CDR3 length: 16 residues. Losses at the gene ends were 4 bases for V and 4 bases for J; bases not matched to a gene: 8. Germline CDR1 and CDR2: PRHDT and FYEKMQ (reference sequence).

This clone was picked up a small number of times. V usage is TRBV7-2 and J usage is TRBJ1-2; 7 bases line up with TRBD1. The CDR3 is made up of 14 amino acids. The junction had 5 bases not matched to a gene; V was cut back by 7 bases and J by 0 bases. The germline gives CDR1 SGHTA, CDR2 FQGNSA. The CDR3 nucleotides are TGTGCCAGCACCCCTCAGGGGGCTAACTATGGCTACACCTTC. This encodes CASTPQGANYGYTF.

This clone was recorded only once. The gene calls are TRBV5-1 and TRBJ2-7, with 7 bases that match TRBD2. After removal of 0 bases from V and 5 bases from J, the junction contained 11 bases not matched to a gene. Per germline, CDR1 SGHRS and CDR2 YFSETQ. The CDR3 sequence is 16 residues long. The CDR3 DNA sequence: TGCGCCAGCAGCTTGGCCGAGGTCAGGGAGGGCCACGAGCAGTACTTC. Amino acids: CASSLAEVREGHEQYF.